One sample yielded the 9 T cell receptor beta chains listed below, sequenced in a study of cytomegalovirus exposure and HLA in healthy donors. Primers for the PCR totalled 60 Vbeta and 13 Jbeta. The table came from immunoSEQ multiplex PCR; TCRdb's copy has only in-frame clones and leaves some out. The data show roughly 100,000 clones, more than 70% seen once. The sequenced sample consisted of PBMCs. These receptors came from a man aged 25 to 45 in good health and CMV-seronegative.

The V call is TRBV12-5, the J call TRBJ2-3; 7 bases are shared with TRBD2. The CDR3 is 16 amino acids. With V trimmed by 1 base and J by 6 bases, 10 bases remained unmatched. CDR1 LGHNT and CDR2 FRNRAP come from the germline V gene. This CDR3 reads CASGLGSGLPTDTQYF. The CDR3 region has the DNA TGTGCTAGTGGTTTGGGATCGGGACTACCCACGGATACGCAGTATTTT.

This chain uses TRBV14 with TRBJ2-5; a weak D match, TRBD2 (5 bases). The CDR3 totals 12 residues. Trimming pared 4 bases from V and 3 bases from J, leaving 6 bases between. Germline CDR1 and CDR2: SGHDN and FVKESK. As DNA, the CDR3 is TGTGCCAGCAGCCTCGGGAAAGAGACCCAGTACTTC. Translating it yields CASSLGKETQYF.

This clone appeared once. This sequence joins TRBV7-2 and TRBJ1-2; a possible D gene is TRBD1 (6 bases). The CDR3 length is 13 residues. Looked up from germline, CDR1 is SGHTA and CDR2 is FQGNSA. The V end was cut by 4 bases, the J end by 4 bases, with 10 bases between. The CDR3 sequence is CASSSTGIYGYTF. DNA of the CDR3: TGTGCCAGCAGCTCTACAGGGATCTATGGCTACACCTTC.

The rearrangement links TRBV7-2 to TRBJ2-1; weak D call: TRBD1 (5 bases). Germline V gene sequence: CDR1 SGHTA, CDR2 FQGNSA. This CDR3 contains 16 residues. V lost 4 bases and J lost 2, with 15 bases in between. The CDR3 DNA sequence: TGTGCCAGCAGCTGGCCTCAGGGCGGAACCTACAATGAGCAGTTCTTC. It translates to CASSWPQGGTYNEQFF.

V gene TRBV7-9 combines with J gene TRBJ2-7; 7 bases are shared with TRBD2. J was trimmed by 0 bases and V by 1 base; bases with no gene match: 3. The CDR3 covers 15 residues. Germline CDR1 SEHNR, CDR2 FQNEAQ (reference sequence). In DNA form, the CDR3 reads TGTGCCAGCAGCTTAGGGGGCGGGAGCTCCTACGAGCAGTACTTC. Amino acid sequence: CASSLGGGSSYEQYF.

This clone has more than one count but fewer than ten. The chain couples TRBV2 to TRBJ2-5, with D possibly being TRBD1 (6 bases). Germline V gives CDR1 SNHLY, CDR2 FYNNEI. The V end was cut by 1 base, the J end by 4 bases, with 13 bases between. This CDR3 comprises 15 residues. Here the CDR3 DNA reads TGTGCCAGCAGTGAAGGAACAGGGCGCGGAGAGACCCAGTACTTC. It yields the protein CASSEGTGRGETQYF. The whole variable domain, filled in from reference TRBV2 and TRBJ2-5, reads EPEVTQTPSHQVTQMGQEVILRCVPISNHLYFYWYRQILGQKVEFLVSFYNNEISEKSEIFDDQFSVERPDGSNFTLKIRSTKLEDSAMYFCASSEGTGRGETQYFGPGTRLLVL.

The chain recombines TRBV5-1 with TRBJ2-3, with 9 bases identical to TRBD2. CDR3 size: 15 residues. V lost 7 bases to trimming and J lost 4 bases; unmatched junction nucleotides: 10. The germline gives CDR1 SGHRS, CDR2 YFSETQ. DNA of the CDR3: TGCGCCAGCTCCTTAGCGGGAGATGTATCAGATACGCAGTATTTT. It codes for CASSLAGDVSDTQYF.

The CDR3 nucleotides are TGTGCCAGCAGCTTATTAGGGGGAGAGGACACTGAAGCTTTCTTT. Amino acids: CASSLLGGEDTEAFF. The V call is TRBV7-9, the J call TRBJ1-1, with a weak D call TRBD1 (6 bases). This CDR3 comprises 15 residues. Germline CDR1 is SEHNR and CDR2 is FQNEAQ (reference sequence). V shed 2 bases and J shed 3 bases, with 13 bases lying between them.

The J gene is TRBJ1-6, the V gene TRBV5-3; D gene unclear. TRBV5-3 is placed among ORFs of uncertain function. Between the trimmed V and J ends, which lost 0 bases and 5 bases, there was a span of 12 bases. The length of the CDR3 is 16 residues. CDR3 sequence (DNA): TGTGCCAGAAGCTTGGGTTTTCGCAGGAATAATTCACCCCTCCACTTT. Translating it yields CARSLGFRRNNSPLHF.